This T cell receptor beta chain came from a study of OX40 agonist ivuxolimab in advanced cancers. In the study overall: Patients were given ivuxolimab, an antibody that agonizes OX40 (CD134).

Libraries were prepared by immunoSEQ multiplex PCR; TCRdb keeps only in-frame clonotypes and omits some of them. The table shows tens of thousands of clones, with roughly 83% occurring only once. Note on this clone: Its antigen is undetermined.

General study results and limits: Also showing low normalized T-cell clonal expansion were some of the nonresponders. Expansion of clones was among the lowest in partial responders at 0.1-3.0 mg/kg. Fewer expanded clones were found on average in CD4+ than in CD8+ T cells.

The CDR3 extends over 15 amino acids. Trimming removed 5 bases from V and 4 bases from J; junction bases left unmatched: 7. The germline V gene encodes CDR1 MRHNA and CDR2 SNTAGT. Sequenced here: CD4+ or CD8+ T cells sorted from blood, sampled in a trial of the OX40 agonist ivuxolimab. The origin of this receptor is an adult with an advanced solid tumor such as melanoma, head and neck, liver or kidney cancer. The genes are TRBV6-4 and TRBJ2-3, with TRBD1 matching 9 bases. CDR3 loop: CASSSGTGMADTQYF. The CDR3 coding sequence is TGTGCCAGCAGTTCCGGGACAGGGATGGCAGATACGCAGTATTTT.